The source of this T cell receptor (beta chain) is a study of T cell responses to AZD1222 COVID-19 vaccine. Assay used: immunoSEQ multiplex PCR; TCRdb lists only in-frame clones, some missing. The sample holds about 100,000 clones; more than 80% are singletons and the top ten take less than 3%. Study-level findings and limits: Among spike-specific TCRs, nearly half reportedly target unmutated variant regions.

About this clone itself: Its specificity is not known.

The V gene end was trimmed by 3 bases and the J gene end by 8 bases; junction bases not matched to a gene: 4. The CDR3 loop spans 15 amino acids. From germline, CDR1 is SGHAT and CDR2 FQNNGV. This receptor was identified in an adult who received the AZD1222 COVID-19 vaccine. The gene calls are TRBV11-2 and TRBJ2-1; 13 bases line up with TRBD2. The sample was peripheral blood, taken 28 days after the second AZD1222 dose. The CDR3 sequence is CASSLSGTSGDEQFF. CDR3 coding DNA: TGTGCCAGCAGCTTGTCCGGGACTAGCGGGGATGAGCAGTTCTTC.